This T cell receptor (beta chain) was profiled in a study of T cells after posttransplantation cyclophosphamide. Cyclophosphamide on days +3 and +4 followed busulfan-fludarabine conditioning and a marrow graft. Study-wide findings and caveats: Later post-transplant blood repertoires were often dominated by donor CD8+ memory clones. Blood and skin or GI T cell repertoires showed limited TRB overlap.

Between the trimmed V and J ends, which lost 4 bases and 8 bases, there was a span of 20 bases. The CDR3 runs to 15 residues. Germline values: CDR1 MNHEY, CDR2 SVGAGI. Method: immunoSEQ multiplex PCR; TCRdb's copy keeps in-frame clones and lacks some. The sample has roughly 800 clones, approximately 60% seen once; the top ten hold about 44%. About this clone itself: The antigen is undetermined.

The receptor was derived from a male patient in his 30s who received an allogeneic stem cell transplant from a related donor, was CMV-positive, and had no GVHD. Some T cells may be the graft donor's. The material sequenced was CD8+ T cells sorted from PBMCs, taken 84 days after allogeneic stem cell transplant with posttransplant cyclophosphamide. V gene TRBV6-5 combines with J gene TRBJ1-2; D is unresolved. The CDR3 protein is CASSSRRGWCAGYTF. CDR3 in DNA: TGTGCCAGCAGTTCCCGGCGGGGATGGTGCGCCGGCTACACCTTC.